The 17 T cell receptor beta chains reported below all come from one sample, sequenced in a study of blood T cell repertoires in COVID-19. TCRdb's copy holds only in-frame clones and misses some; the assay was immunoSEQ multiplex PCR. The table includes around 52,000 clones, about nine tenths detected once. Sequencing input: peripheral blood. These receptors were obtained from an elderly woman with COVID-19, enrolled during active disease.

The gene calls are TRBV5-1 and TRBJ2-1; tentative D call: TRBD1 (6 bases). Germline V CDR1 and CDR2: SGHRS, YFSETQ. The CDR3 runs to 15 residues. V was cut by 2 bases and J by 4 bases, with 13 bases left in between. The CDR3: CASSFSGQTYNEQFF. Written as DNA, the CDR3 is TGCGCCAGCAGCTTTTCTGGACAGACATACAATGAGCAGTTCTTC.

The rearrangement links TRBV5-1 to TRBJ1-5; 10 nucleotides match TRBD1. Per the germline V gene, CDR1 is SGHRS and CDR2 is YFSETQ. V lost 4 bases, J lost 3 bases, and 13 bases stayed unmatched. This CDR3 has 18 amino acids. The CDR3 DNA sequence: TGCGCCAGCAGCGTGAATCCCGGGACAGGGGTTAACAATCAGCCCCAGCATTTT. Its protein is CASSVNPGTGVNNQPQHF. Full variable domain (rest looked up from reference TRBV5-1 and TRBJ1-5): KAGVTQTPRYLIKTRGQQVTLSCSPISGHRSVSWYQQTPGQGLQFLFEYFSETQRNKGNFPGRFSGRQFSNSRSEMNVSTLELGDSALYLCASSVNPGTGVNNQPQHFGDGTRLSIL.

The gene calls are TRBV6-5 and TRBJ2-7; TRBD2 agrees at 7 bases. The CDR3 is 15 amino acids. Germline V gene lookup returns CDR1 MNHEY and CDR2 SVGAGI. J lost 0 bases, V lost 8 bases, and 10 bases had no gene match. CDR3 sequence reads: CASPGGRESSYEQYF. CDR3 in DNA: TGTGCCAGCCCGGGGGGAAGGGAAAGCTCCTACGAGCAGTACTTC.

Here the CDR3 DNA reads TGTGCCAGCAGCTTAGGAGGCCCTGTGGTCACGGGGAATCAGCCCCAGCATTTT. It codes for CASSLGGPVVTGNQPQHF. This sequence joins TRBV7-6 and TRBJ1-5; unclear D gene. The CDR3 runs 18 residues. CDR1 and CDR2 (germline): SGHVS, FNYEAQ. Trimming removed 1 base from V and 4 bases from J, with 20 bases in between.

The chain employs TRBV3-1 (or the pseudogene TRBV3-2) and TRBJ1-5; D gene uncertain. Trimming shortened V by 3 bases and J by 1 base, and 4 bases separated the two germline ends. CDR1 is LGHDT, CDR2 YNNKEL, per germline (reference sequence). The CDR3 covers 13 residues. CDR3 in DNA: TGTGCCAGCAGCCACTTAAGCAATCAGCCCCAGCATTTT. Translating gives CASSHLSNQPQHF.

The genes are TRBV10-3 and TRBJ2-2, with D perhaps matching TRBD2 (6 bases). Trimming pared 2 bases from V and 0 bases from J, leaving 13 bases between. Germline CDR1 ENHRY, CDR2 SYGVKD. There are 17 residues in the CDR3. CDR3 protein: CAISERGGASNTGELFF. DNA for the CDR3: TGTGCCATCAGTGAGCGCGGCGGGGCATCGAACACCGGGGAGCTGTTTTTT.

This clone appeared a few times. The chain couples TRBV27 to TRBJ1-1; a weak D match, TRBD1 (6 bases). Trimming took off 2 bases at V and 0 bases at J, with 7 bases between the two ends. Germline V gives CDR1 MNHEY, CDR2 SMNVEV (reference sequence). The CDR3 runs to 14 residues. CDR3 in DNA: TGTGCCAGCAGTTTAGGACAGATGAACACTGAAGCTTTCTTT. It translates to CASSLGQMNTEAFF.

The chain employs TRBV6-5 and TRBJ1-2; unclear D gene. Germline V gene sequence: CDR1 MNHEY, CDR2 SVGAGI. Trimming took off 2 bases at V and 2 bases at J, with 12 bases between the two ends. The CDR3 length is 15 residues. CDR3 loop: CASSYKAGSNYGYTF. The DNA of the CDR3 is TGTGCCAGCAGTTACAAAGCCGGGAGCAACTATGGCTACACCTTC.

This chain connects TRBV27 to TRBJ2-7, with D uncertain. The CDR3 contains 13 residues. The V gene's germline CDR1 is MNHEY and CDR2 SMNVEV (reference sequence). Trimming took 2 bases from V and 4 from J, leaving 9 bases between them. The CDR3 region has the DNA TGTGCCAGCAGTTTAAGCCGGAGTTACGAGCAGTACTTC. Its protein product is CASSLSRSYEQYF.

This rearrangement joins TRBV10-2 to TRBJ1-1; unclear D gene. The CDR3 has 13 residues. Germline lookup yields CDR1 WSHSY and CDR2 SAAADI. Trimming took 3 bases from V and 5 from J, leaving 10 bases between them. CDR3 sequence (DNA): TGCGCCAGCAGTGACGAGGGAAGGACTGAAGCTTTCTTT. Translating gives CASSDEGRTEAFF.

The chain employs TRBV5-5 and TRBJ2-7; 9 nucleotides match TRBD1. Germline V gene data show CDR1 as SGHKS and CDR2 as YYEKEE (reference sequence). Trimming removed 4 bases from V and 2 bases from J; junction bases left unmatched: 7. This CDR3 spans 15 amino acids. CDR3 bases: TGTGCCAGCAGCCCGGGTACAGGGGGCCCCTACGAGCAGTACTTC. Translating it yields CASSPGTGGPYEQYF. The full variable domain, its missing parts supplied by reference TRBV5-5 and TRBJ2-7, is DAGVTQSPTHLIKTRGQQVTLRCSPISGHKSVSWYQQVLGQGPQFIFQYYEKEERGRGNFPDRFSARQFPNYSSELNVNALLLGDSALYLCASSPGTGGPYEQYFGPGTRLTVT.

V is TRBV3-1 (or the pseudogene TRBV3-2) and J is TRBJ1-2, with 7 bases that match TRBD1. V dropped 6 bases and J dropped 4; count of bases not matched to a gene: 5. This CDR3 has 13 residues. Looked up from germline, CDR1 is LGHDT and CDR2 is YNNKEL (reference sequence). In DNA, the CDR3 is TGTGCCAGCAGTTCGAAGGGGGCCTATGGCTACACCTTC. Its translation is CASSSKGAYGYTF.

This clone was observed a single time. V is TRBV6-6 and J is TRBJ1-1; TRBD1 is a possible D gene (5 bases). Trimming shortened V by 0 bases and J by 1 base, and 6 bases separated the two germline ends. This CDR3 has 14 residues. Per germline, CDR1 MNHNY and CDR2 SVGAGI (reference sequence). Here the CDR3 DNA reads TGTGCCAGCAGTTACTCGACAGCGAACACTGAAGCTTTCTTT. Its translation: CASSYSTANTEAFF.

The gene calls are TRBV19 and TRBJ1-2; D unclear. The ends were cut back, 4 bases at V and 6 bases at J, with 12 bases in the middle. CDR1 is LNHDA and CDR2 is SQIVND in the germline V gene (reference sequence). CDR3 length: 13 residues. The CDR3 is CASSTAPGNGYTF. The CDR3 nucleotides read TGTGCCAGTAGTACCGCGCCGGGGAATGGCTACACCTTC.

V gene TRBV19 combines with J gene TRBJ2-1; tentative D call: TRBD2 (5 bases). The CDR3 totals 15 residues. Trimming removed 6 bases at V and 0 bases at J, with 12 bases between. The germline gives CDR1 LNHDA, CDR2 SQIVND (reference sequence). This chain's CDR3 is CASSRLMSSYNEQFF. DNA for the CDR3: TGTGCCAGTAGCAGACTAATGAGCTCCTACAATGAGCAGTTCTTC.

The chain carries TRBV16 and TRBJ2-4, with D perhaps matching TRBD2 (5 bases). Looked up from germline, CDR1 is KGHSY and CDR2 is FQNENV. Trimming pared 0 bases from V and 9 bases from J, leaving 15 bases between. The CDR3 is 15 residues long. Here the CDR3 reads CASSQSGSPGSIQYF. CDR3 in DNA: TGTGCCAGCAGCCAATCGGGCAGCCCGGGAAGCATTCAGTACTTC.

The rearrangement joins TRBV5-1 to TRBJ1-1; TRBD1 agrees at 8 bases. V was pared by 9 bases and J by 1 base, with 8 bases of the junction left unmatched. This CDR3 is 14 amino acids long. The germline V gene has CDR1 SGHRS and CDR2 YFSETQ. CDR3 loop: CATRQGITNTEAFF. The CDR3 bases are TGCGCCACGCGACAGGGGATCACGAACACTGAAGCTTTCTTT.